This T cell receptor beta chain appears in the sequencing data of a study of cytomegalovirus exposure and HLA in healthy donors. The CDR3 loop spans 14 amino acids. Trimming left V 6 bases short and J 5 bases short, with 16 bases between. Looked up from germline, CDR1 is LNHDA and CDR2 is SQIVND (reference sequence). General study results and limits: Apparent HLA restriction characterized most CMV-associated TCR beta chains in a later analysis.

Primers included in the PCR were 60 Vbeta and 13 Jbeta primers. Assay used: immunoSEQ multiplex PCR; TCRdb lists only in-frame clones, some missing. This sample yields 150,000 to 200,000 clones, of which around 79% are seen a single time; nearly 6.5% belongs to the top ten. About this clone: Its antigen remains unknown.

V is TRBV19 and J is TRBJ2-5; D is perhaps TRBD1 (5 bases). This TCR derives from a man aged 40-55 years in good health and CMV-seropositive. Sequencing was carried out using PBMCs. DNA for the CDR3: TGTGCCAGTAGCCCAGGGTCAATCAGGGAGACCCAGTACTTC. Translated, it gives CASSPGSIRETQYF.